This passage covers 22 T cell receptor beta chains from one sample sequenced in a study of shared clonotypes between healthy human individuals. TCRdb's table, derived via immunoSEQ multiplex PCR, lists solely in-frame clones and lacks some. The repertoire has millions of clones, over 85% of them found once; the top ten carry about 0.13%. The source material was naive CD4+ T cells sorted from blood. As for subset: CD45RA+ positively selected. These receptors all come from a man in his late teens or twenties in good health.

CDR3 sequence reads: CASSLAMRQGTAYEQYF. In DNA form, the CDR3 reads TGCGCCAGCAGCTTGGCCATGAGACAGGGGACCGCCTACGAGCAGTACTTC. The chain has TRBV5-1 and TRBJ2-7; 8 bases line up with TRBD1. V lost 0 bases and J lost 2; bases outside the gene matches: 10. Germline V gene lookup returns CDR1 SGHRS and CDR2 YFSETQ. The CDR3 runs to 17 residues.

The chain is built from TRBV5-1 and TRBJ1-1, with TRBD1 matching over 8 bases. The length of the CDR3 is 14 residues. Germline CDR1 and CDR2: SGHRS and YFSETQ. J gave up 0 bases and V 4 bases, and 2 bases lay outside the gene matches. The DNA for the CDR3 is TGCGCCAGCAGCCGGGACAGGATGAACACTGAAGCTTTCTTT. Translated: CASSRDRMNTEAFF.

The chain couples TRBV6-7 to TRBJ2-3; D ambiguous. TRBV6-7 is sorted into the ORF group, with uncertain function. The CDR3 is 15 amino acids. The germline V and J ends were trimmed by 6 bases and 1 base, with 14 bases remaining between them. In DNA form, the CDR3 reads TGTGCCAGCAGCGTAGAGGCCCCCTGCACAGATACGCAGTATTTT. Residues: CASSVEAPCTDTQYF.

In the case of this clone: This may arise from a read error, as a much more abundant clone is one base away. The chain is built from TRBV5-6 and TRBJ2-7; D not certain. Germline V lookup: CDR1 SGHDT, CDR2 YYEEEE. Trimming removed 3 bases from V and 3 bases from J, with 4 bases in between. CDR3 length equals 11 residues. CDR3 residues: CASSSGYEQYF. In DNA form, the CDR3 reads TGTGCCAGCAGCTCCGGCTACGAGCAGTACTTC.

Comments on this clone: This specimen includes other DNA sequences encoding the same CDR3. The chain links TRBV6-1 to TRBJ1-5; D is uncertain. CDR3 length: 13 residues. The V gene lost 4 bases and the J gene lost 2 bases, with 6 bases spanning the gap. In germline, CDR1 is MNHNS, CDR2 SASEGT. CDR3 sequence: CASSGLGNQPQHF. The CDR3 DNA is TGTGCCAGCAGTGGACTAGGCAATCAGCCCCAGCATTTT.

This sequence joins TRBV6-6 and TRBJ2-1, with 11 positions matching TRBD2. CDR1 is MNHNY, CDR2 SVGAGI, per germline (reference sequence). This CDR3 is 16 amino acids long. V was clipped by 2 bases and J by 12 bases; unmatched bases: 12. CDR3 DNA sequence: TGTGCCAGCAGTTACCCGGGACTAGCGGAAAATGTGGGGCAGTTCTTC. It yields the protein CASSYPGLAENVGQFF.

As regards this clone: The same CDR3 also results from other DNA sequences found in this sample. The V gene is TRBV10-3, the J gene TRBJ1-1, with 7 bases identical to TRBD1. Trimming at V came to 8 bases and at J to 3 bases, leaving 6 bases not matched to a gene. The CDR3 is 13 amino acids. From germline, CDR1 is ENHRY and CDR2 SYGVKD. The CDR3 spells CAIRDRVDTEAFF. As DNA, the CDR3 is TGTGCCATCCGAGACAGGGTAGACACTGAAGCTTTCTTT.

The chain employs TRBV6-6 and TRBJ2-7; maybe TRBD1 (5 bases). Trimming stripped 4 bases from V and 2 bases from J, with 15 bases between. CDR3 size: 15 residues. The V gene's germline CDR1 is MNHNY and CDR2 SVGAGI (reference sequence). CDR3 sequence reads: CASSSFGAPTYEQYF. CDR3 nucleotides: TGTGCCAGCAGTTCTTTTGGGGCACCAACCTACGAGCAGTACTTC.

The V gene is TRBV5-1, the J gene TRBJ2-7; D is unclear. Germline loops: CDR1 SGHRS, CDR2 YFSETQ. CDR3 size: 14 residues. V shed 0 bases and J shed 4 bases, with 11 bases lying between them. The CDR3, as DNA: TGCGCCAGCAGCTTGGGGGGAAATGAGTACGAGCAGTACTTC. Residues: CASSLGGNEYEQYF.

In its sample, this clone was seen once. V gene TRBV6-1 combines with J gene TRBJ2-2, with D maybe TRBD1 (7 bases). This CDR3 contains 17 residues. V dropped 4 bases and J dropped 4 bases, with 19 bases sitting between them. The germline CDR1 and CDR2 sequences are MNHNS and SASEGT. Written as DNA, the CDR3 is TGTGCCAGCAGTGGCCGGGAGACAGGGTCCCGCACCGGGGAGCTGTTTTTT. Its protein product is CASSGRETGSRTGELFF.

With respect to this clone: The sample holds other DNA sequences that translate to the same CDR3. The chain uses TRBV19 and TRBJ2-1; 7 positions match TRBD2. Trimming at V came to 6 bases and at J to 0 bases, leaving 2 bases not matched to a gene. From germline, CDR1 is LNHDA and CDR2 SQIVND (reference sequence). The CDR3 runs 14 residues. Written as DNA, the CDR3 is TGTGCCAGTAGGCTAGCGGCCTCCTACAATGAGCAGTTCTTC. Its protein product is CASRLAASYNEQFF.

V is TRBV5-1 and J is TRBJ1-4, with D perhaps matching TRBD1 (6 bases). V lost 0 bases to trimming and J lost 0 bases, with 15 bases between them. Germline-derived CDR1 and CDR2 are SGHRS and YFSETQ. The CDR3 length is 18 residues. In DNA form, the CDR3 reads TGCGCCAGCAGCTTGGAACAGGGAAGTCCCGCAACTAATGAAAAACTGTTTTTT. It codes for CASSLEQGSPATNEKLFF.

The J gene is TRBJ1-5, the V gene TRBV18, with D perhaps matching TRBD1 (5 bases). Per germline, CDR1 KGHSH and CDR2 LQKENI. The CDR3 is made up of 16 amino acids. Trimming cost V 1 base and J 5 bases, with 15 bases left between them. The CDR3 nucleotides read TGTGCCAGCTCACCACGATGGCAGGGTGAAGATCAGCCCCAGCATTTT. This encodes CASSPRWQGEDQPQHF.

Worth noting for this clone: Other DNA sequences within the sample encode an identical CDR3. The chain links TRBV10-3 to TRBJ1-6; TRBD1 matches 9 bases. With V trimmed by 8 bases and J by 7 bases, 6 bases remained unmatched. This CDR3 has 14 amino acids. From germline, CDR1 is ENHRY and CDR2 SYGVKD. CDR3 in amino acids: CAISVGTGNSPLHF. In nucleotides, the CDR3 is TGTGCCATCTCTGTGGGGACAGGGAATTCACCCCTCCACTTT.

This chain links TRBV10-3 with TRBJ1-4; D is perhaps TRBD1 (5 bases). The CDR3 covers 13 residues. With 8 bases removed from V and 8 bases from J, the gap between germline ends came to 15 bases. The germline V gene has CDR1 ENHRY and CDR2 SYGVKD. CDR3 loop: CAISAGEREKLFF. CDR3 sequence (DNA): TGTGCCATCTCGGCGGGGGAAAGGGAAAAACTGTTTTTT.

This clone was seen more than once but under ten times. The V call is TRBV29-1, the J call TRBJ2-1; 7 bases agree with TRBD2. The CDR3 is 15 residues long. V shed 2 bases, J shed 1 base, and the junction held 5 bases outside the gene matches. Germline V lookup: CDR1 SQVTM, CDR2 ANQGSEA. The CDR3 bases are TGCAGCGTTGAATACGTGGGGGGGTCCTACAATGAGCAGTTCTTC. Protein product: CSVEYVGGSYNEQFF.

The V gene is TRBV27, the J gene TRBJ2-7; TRBD2 matches 14 bases. The CDR3 contains 16 residues. Germline V gives CDR1 MNHEY, CDR2 SMNVEV (reference sequence). The V segment lost 4 bases and the J segment 7 bases; nucleotides outside the gene matches: 9. DNA of the CDR3: TGTGCCAGCAGTTGGGGACTAGCGGGGGCGAGCGCAGAGCAGTACTTC. It specifies CASSWGLAGASAEQYF.

This clone was observed a few times. The chain recombines TRBV30 with TRBJ1-2; 7 bases match TRBD1. The length of the CDR3 is 10 residues. After removal of 7 bases from V and 7 bases from J, the junction contained 3 bases not matched to a gene. CDR1 is GTSNPN and CDR2 is SVGIG in the germline V gene (reference sequence). CDR3 residues: CAFDRAGYTF. For the CDR3, the DNA is TGTGCCTTCGACAGGGCTGGCTACACCTTC.

The V gene is TRBV18, the J gene TRBJ2-4, with a weak D call TRBD1 (6 bases). From germline, CDR1 is KGHSH and CDR2 LQKENI. V was cut by 3 bases and J by 0 bases, with 12 bases left in between. The CDR3 has 16 amino acids. The CDR3 DNA follows: TGTGCCAGCTCACCTCAGGGGCCACTAGCCAAAAACATTCAGTACTTC. This sequence encodes CASSPQGPLAKNIQYF. The full variable domain, with the rest looked up from reference TRBV18 and TRBJ2-4, is NAGVMQNPRHLVRRRGQEARLRCSPMKGHSHVYWYRQLPEEGLKFMVYLQKENIIDESGMPKERFSAEFPKEGPSILRIQQVVRGDSAAYFCASSPQGPLAKNIQYFGAGTRLSVL.

J is TRBJ1-6 and V is TRBV9; D is ambiguous. Germline values: CDR1 SGDLS, CDR2 YYNGEE. There are 14 residues in the CDR3. V lost 6 bases to trimming and J lost 7 bases, with 14 bases between them. The CDR3 sequence: CASTLEESNSPLHF. The DNA of the CDR3 is TGTGCCAGCACCTTGGAGGAAAGCAATTCACCCCTCCACTTT.

The J gene is TRBJ2-7, the V gene TRBV30; D is undetermined. V shed 3 bases and J shed 5 bases, with 26 bases lying between them. The CDR3 runs 17 residues. Per germline, CDR1 GTSNPN and CDR2 SVGIG (reference sequence). Here the CDR3 DNA reads TGTGCCTGGAGCTTAATTTACGGTCTCTTAGTGGGGAACGAGCAGTACTTC. As protein: CAWSLIYGLLVGNEQYF.

About this clone: Other DNA sequences within the sample encode an identical CDR3. The DNA for the CDR3 is TGTGCCAGCAGCCGCACGTCCTACGAGCAGTACTTC. Its protein product is CASSRTSYEQYF. The gene calls are TRBV7-9 and TRBJ2-7; D not certain. V shed 5 bases and J shed 1 base, with 6 bases lying between them. Per germline, CDR1 SEHNR and CDR2 FQNEAQ (reference sequence). The CDR3 sequence is 12 residues long.